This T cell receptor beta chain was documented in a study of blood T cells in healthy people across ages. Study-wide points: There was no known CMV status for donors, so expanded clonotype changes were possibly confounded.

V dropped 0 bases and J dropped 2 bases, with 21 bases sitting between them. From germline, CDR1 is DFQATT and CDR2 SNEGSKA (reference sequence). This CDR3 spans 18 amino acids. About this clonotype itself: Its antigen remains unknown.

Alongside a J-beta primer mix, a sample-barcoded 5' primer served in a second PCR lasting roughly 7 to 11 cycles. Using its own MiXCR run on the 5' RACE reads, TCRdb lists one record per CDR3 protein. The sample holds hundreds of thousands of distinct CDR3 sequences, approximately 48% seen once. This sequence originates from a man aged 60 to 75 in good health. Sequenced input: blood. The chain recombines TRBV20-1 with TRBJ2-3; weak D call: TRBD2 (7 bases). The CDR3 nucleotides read TGCAGTGCTAGAGATTATGACTCGGGGGGCAAAATCACAGATACGCAGTATTTT. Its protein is CSARDYDSGGKITDTQYF.